The 7 T cell receptor beta chains below were found in one sample sequenced in a study of cytomegalovirus exposure and HLA in healthy donors. Primers for the PCR totalled 60 Vbeta and 13 Jbeta. Here immunoSEQ multiplex PCR was the method, and the copy in TCRdb shows in-frame clones only, minus some. The sample shows 98,000 or so clones, approximately 80% of them seen only once. Sequencing was done on a sample of PBMCs. These receptor sequences come from a female donor in good health and CMV-seronegative.

CDR3 in DNA: TGTGCCAGCAGCGTAAGCAGGGGGCACAATGAGCAGTTCTTC. This translates into CASSVSRGHNEQFF. The V and J genes are TRBV9 and TRBJ2-1; 8 bases line up with TRBD1. V lost 1 base, J lost 5 bases, and 2 bases stayed unmatched. Germline CDR1 reads SGDLS; CDR2 reads YYNGEE. The CDR3 length is 14 residues.

This clone occurred a few times. This sequence joins TRBV4-1 and TRBJ2-5; D unclear. The CDR3 is 14 residues long. Trimming removed 4 bases from V and 7 bases from J, with 16 bases in between. Germline values: CDR1 MGHRA, CDR2 YSYEKL. The CDR3 here is CASSPDIRAPTQYF. DNA for the CDR3: TGCGCCAGCAGCCCAGACATACGCGCACCGACCCAGTACTTC.

The V and J genes are TRBV9 and TRBJ2-1; TRBD2 agrees at 7 bases. Germline V CDR1 and CDR2: SGDLS, YYNGEE. After removal of 0 bases from V and 6 bases from J, the junction contained 6 bases not matched to a gene. The CDR3 runs 15 residues. The CDR3 spells CASSVGASGGNEQFF. The CDR3, as DNA: TGTGCCAGCAGCGTAGGGGCTAGCGGAGGCAATGAGCAGTTCTTC.

The chain is built from TRBV19 and TRBJ2-7; 13 nucleotides agree with TRBD2. With V trimmed by 6 bases and J by 1 base, 0 bases remained unmatched. From germline, CDR1 is LNHDA and CDR2 SQIVND (reference sequence). This CDR3 is built from 14 residues. CDR3 protein: CASRGLAGSYEQYF. Here the CDR3 DNA reads TGTGCCAGTAGGGGACTAGCGGGGTCCTACGAGCAGTACTTC.

J is TRBJ1-1 and V is TRBV7-8; TRBD1 is a possible D gene (5 bases). The germline V gene has CDR1 SGHVS and CDR2 FQNEAQ. CDR3 length: 15 amino acids. V shed 1 base and J shed 5 bases, with 14 bases lying between them. This CDR3 is CASSLGTQRGTEAFF. CDR3 nucleotides: TGTGCCAGCAGCTTAGGTACCCAAAGGGGAACTGAAGCTTTCTTT.

The chain has TRBV7-3 and TRBJ2-1, with 13 bases identical to TRBD2. Unmatched junction bases numbered 3, after V lost 4 bases and J lost 9 bases. Germline V gives CDR1 SGHTA, CDR2 FQGTGA. The CDR3 loop spans 14 amino acids. The CDR3, as DNA: TGTGCCAGCAGCTCCGGGACTAGCGGGGCTGAGCAGTTCTTC. It encodes CASSSGTSGAEQFF. Full variable domain (outside the CDR3, taken from reference TRBV7-3 and TRBJ2-1): GAGVSQTPSNKVTEKGKYVELRCDPISGHTALYWYRQSLGQGPEFLIYFQGTGAADDSGLPNDRFFAVRPEGSVSTLKIQRTERGDSAVYLCASSSGTSGAEQFFGPGTRLTVL.

The chain joins TRBV18 to TRBJ1-2; TRBD1 might be the D (5 bases). V lost 3 bases, J lost 6 bases, and 17 bases lay in between. There are 15 residues in the CDR3. CDR1 KGHSH and CDR2 LQKENI come from the germline V gene. The CDR3 DNA reads TGTGCCAGCTCACCTGGGACTCAGGCAGTTCATGGCTACACCTTC. Its protein product is CASSPGTQAVHGYTF.